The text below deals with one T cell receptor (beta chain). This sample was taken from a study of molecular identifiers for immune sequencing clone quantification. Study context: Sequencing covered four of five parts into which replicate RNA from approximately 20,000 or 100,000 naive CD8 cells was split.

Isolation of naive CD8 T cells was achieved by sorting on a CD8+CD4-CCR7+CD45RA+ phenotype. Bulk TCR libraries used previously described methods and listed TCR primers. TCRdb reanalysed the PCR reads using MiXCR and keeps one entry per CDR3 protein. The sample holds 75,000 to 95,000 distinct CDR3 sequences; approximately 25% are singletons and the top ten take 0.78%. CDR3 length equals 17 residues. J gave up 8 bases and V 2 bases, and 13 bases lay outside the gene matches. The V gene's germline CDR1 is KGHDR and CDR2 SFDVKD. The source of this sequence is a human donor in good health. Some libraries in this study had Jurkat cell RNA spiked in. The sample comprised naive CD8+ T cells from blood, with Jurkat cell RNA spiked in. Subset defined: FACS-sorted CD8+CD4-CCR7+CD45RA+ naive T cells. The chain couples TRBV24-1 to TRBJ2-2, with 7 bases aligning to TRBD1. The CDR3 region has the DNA TGTGCCACCAGTGATTCCCCAGGGGGAGAGAGGATGGGGGAGCTGTTTTTT. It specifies CATSDSPGGERMGELFF.